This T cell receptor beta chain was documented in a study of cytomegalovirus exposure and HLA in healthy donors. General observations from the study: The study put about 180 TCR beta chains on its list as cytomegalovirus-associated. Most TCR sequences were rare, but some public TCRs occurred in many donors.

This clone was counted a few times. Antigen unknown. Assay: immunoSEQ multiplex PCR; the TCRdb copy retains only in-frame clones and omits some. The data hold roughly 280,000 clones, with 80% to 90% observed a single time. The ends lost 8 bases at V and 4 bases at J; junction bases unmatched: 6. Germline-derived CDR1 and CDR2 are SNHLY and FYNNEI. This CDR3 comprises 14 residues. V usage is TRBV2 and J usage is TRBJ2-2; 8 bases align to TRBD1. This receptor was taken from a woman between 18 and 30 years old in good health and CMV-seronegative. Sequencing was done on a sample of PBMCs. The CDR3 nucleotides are TGTGCCAGCGTGGGACAGGCGGTCACCGGGGAGCTGTTTTTT. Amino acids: CASVGQAVTGELFF.